This T cell receptor beta chain was captured in a study of blood T cell repertoires in COVID-19. As processed by the authors: Reference gene primer amplification gave nucleated cell count estimates. Assay: immunoSEQ multiplex PCR; the TCRdb copy retains only in-frame clones and omits some. The D gene and trimming were derived from the DNA, and the V and J assignments and clone size from that table. The data hold approximately 140,000 clones, with around 89% observed a single time. Participants had their cohort set by participant-reported clinical history. Germline values: CDR1 MGHDK, CDR2 SYGVNS. V lost 1 base to trimming and J lost 3 bases; unmatched junction nucleotides: 8. The CDR3 runs to 17 residues.

The specimen sequenced was PBMCs or T cells enriched from blood (not recorded which). The chain links TRBV25-1 to TRBJ1-4; TRBD1 agrees at 7 bases. The source of this sequence is a woman in her 30s with acute COVID-19. CDR3 region: CASSESGNRGPNEKLFF. In DNA, the CDR3 is TGTGCCAGCAGTGAATCAGGGAACAGGGGTCCTAATGAAAAACTGTTTTTT. Complete variable domain (other parts from reference TRBV25-1 and TRBJ1-4): EADIYQTPRYLVIGTGKKITLECSQTMGHDKMYWYQQDPGMELHLIHYSYGVNSTEKGDLSSESTVSRIRTEHFPLTLESARPSHTSQYLCASSESGNRGPNEKLFFGSGTQLSVL.